The 4 T cell receptor beta chains given below trace back to one sample, sequenced in a study of breast tumors, draining lymph nodes, adjacent tissues. Each CDR3 protein is one row after TCRdb ran MiXCR on the multiplex PCR reads. Here the sample spans 150,000 to 200,000 distinct CDR3 sequences, about 30% being singletons. Samples came from axillary lymph nodes draining the breast cancer. The source material was axillary lymph node tissue. The receptors shown here come from a female donor with breast cancer. Some clones in this sample may be carry-over from other donors' samples.

This clonotype appeared many times. V usage is TRBV6-1 and J usage is TRBJ2-7; tentative D call: TRBD1 (5 bases). V gave up 3 bases and J gave up 3 bases, with 9 bases separating them. CDR1 MNHNS and CDR2 SASEGT come from the germline V gene. There are 13 residues in the CDR3. The CDR3 protein is CASSEAGFYEQYF. The CDR3 DNA sequence: TGTGCCAGCAGTGAGGCAGGGTTCTACGAGCAGTACTTC.

This clonotype has a count of ten or more. V and J are TRBV9 and TRBJ2-7; D is uncertain. The ends were cut back, 4 bases at V and 6 bases at J, with 14 bases in the middle. Germline CDR1 is SGDLS and CDR2 is YYNGEE. The CDR3 runs to 13 residues. As DNA, the CDR3 is TGTGCCAGCAGCTCCCAACCCCTTGGCGAGCAGTACTTC. This codes for CASSSQPLGEQYF.

This clonotype came up many times. The V gene is TRBV6-1, the J gene TRBJ2-5; 7 nucleotides line up with TRBD1. The V segment lost 4 bases and the J segment 5 bases; nucleotides outside the gene matches: 16. Per germline, CDR1 MNHNS and CDR2 SASEGT. The CDR3 runs to 17 residues. Here the CDR3 DNA reads TGTGCCAGCAGTGGTTGGACAGGCGAGCTGGTTATGGAGACCCAGTACTTC. It specifies CASSGWTGELVMETQYF.

To note about this clonotype: Sequence at one end of the junction differs from germline and may be a read error. The gene calls are TRBV7-9 and TRBJ2-6; D tentatively reads TRBD1 or TRBD2 (7 bases each). This CDR3 spans 15 amino acids. CDR1 is SEHNR, CDR2 FQNEAQ, per germline (reference sequence). CDR3 amino acids: CASSARGGGANVLPF. DNA for the CDR3: TGTGCCAGCAGCGCCAGGGGGGGGGGGGCCAACGTCCTGCCTTTC.